This TCR beta chain was documented in a study of cytomegalovirus exposure and HLA in healthy donors (dated by TCRdb to the late 2010s). As for the study more broadly: In an earlier analysis of 450 to 750 of the donors, around 290 Gb of sequence data and 90 million to 120 million unique TCR beta sequences from 150 million to 200 million T cells were reported. Around 320 gigabases of sequencing data and tens of millions of unique TCR sequences were included in an early release covering over 600 HLA-typed donors. Among the roughly 400 genotyped donors, around 81% belonged to the genetic ancestry cluster associated with self-reported Caucasian donors. The study aimed to test whether signatures of past pathogen exposure could be identified by cataloging public T cell receptors. Using immunosequencing, the study profiled T cell repertoires from about 650 subjects and related those repertoires to cytomegalovirus serostatus. In addition to the first cohort of 666 subjects, a separate validation cohort of 130 or so different subjects was used. To predict cytomegalovirus infection status, the study combined high-throughput TCR immunosequencing, statistical association of individual TCRs with disease status, and machine learning. A later analysis re-examined previously published TCR beta repertoires from just over 650 donors and added high-resolution HLA genotyping to investigate patterns of TCR occurrence. In the later analysis, no new phenotypic data were used to find candidate immune exposures; instead, reliance was placed on TCR beta sequences and their occurrence across donors. In an earlier analysis of roughly 540 of the donors, high-throughput TCR beta sequencing was used to judge whether each TCR beta V gene segment behaved as functional or pseudogenic. Donor age, sex, ethnicity and CMV serostatus were compiled together with the repertoire data. A later genetic analysis used genome-wide SNP genotypes for about 60% of the roughly 700 donors, treating that subset as a discovery cohort. Every discovery cohort repertoire had been produced on one sequencing platform. Both class I and class II loci were covered by HLA typing, at four-digit resolution. The number of typed donors differed by locus: about 620-640 for A, B, C, DRB1 and DQB1; 500 to 550 for DQA1; approximately 600 for DPA1; and some 470 for DPB1. Several DR-DQ haplotypes were treated as single units for association and clustering because of strong linkage in the cohort. Among 350 to 400 genotyped donors of the cohort, an average of roughly 240,000 unique TCR beta nucleotide sequences were sequenced per donor, roughly 18% of them non-productive. The paper's findings and limits, for the study overall: V-gene and J-gene trimming of TCR beta chains was associated with a missense DCLRE1C variant in a later genetic analysis, and the association was replicated in an independent cohort. Broadly in line with IMGT annotations, most TCR beta V segments showed up in productive rearrangements about 87% or about 30% of the time in an earlier analysis of approximately 640 of the donors. A later genetic analysis reported fewer N-insertions in productive TCRs among donors in an Asian-associated ancestry cluster than the roughly 700-donor mean. Most TCR sequences were observed very rarely across donors, whereas some public TCRs were present in many individuals. Linkage disequilibrium might explain the correlated functional status among segregating V segments, but an unknown experimental factor could not be ruled out. A later analysis found that most CMV-associated TCR beta chains appeared HLA-restricted, with HLA associations seemingly driven largely by CMV exposure. Several of the top co-occurrence clusters appeared to be linked to parvovirus B19, influenza, CMV and Epstein-Barr virus, according to a later analysis. According to a later analysis, TCR association rates differed among HLA loci, with DRB1 alleles showing the most associated TCRs and HLA-C alleles showing the fewest. The only immune exposure information available for the cohort was CMV serostatus. The study listed 150 to 200 TCR beta chains as associated with cytomegalovirus. A few of the identified cytomegalovirus-associated TCR beta chains were confirmed in vitro to be specific for cytomegalovirus antigens. A group of highly shared sequence variants was considered likely to be a technical artifact of the sequencing pipeline. It was suggested by the authors that the approach could potentially be generalized to other disease states and immunological phenotypes. The cohort was sequenced for TCR beta chains only, and without alpha or paired-chain data the features that could be detected were limited. In a later analysis, 15,000 to 20,000 TCR beta sequences were associated with specific HLA alleles at a false discovery rate of 0.05. A further reported finding was that TCR beta sequences accurately predicted the HLA-A and HLA-B alleles for most subjects in the first cohort. The 87-base-pair reads could not distinguish some IMGT-functional V segments, including TRBV6-2 and TRBV6-3, so those segments were excluded. The earlier analysis of 587 of the donors excluded fewer than 20 rarely observed V segments, including chromosome 9 orphons, because counts were too low. Because HLA typing was missing for some donors at each locus, association tests included only the typed subset. In both the original and validation cohorts, the classifier was reported to diagnose cytomegalovirus status with high specificity and sensitivity. Sequencing depth was assumed to be roughly uniform across donors in the presence/absence analyses, though that assumption may not hold. When HLA alleles, especially DR and DQ, strongly co-occurred, TCR associations were difficult to assign to individual alleles. Compared with equally common non-associated chains, HLA-associated TCR beta chains in a later analysis were more clonally expanded and had lower generation probabilities.

Note on this clone: Its target antigen remains unknown. No base qualities exist here, and no much larger clone lies one base off it.

The method was the immunoSEQ multiplex PCR assay. For the multiplex PCR, a mixture combining 60 forward primers for TCR Vbeta segments and 13 reverse primers for TCR Jbeta segments was used. Amplification of the CDR3 region of rearranged TCR beta genes was performed with a multiplex PCR assay on genomic DNA. Amplified TCR beta libraries were sequenced as 87-base-pair reads on the Illumina HiSeq System. The published analysis was carried out like this. In a later analysis, 70 million to 95 million unique TCR beta chains were counted across the 500 to 850 repertoires, and roughly 11 million of these chains were shared by at least two donors. A nearest-neighbor algorithm error-corrected the raw reads and collapsed the reads into unique sequences, merging closely related sequences to remove PCR and sequencing errors. To assign V, D and J gene segments, CDR3 sequences were aligned to IMGT reference sequences. For a sequence to be retained, at least a six-nucleotide match to both a V gene segment and a J gene segment was required. A rearrangement counted as productive if the CDR3 had no stop codons and remained in frame with V and J, and every other rearrangement counted as non-productive. CDR3 was defined according to IMGT convention as the region running from the second conserved V-encoded cysteine to the conserved J-encoded phenylalanine. The earlier analysis of about 640 of the donors excluded any sequence lacking an unambiguous match to a single V gene segment. In an earlier analysis of several hundred of the donors, V segments were called functional above 56.7% productive rearrangements and were called segregating when the between-donor standard deviation exceeded 5%. A statistical classification framework was built for diagnosing cytomegalovirus status from the catalog of TCR beta chain sequences. A later analysis assigned V and J genes by comparing TCR nucleotide sequences with IMGT/GENE-DB human TR gene sequences. The TCRdist pipeline was used in a later analysis to assign CDR3 sequences and most-parsimonious VDJ recombination scenarios. In a later analysis, each TCR beta chain was defined by its CDR3 amino acid sequence together with its V-gene family, and reads lacking a unique V-gene family were excluded. In a later analysis, several hundred highly shared, low-generation-probability nucleotide sequences were removed to address suspected cross-contamination and a sequencing artifact. For each public chain, a later analysis derived a clonal expansion index from normalized ranks of inferred template counts within each repertoire. In a later analysis, generation probabilities were computed using a VDJ recombination model fitted to out-of-frame rearrangements, and the results were checked against IGoR. A later analysis scored TCR-TCR, TCR-HLA and TCR-CMV co-occurrence with hypergeometric tests, applying a repertoire-size bias correction to TCR pairs. False discovery rates were estimated in a later analysis by permuting HLA or CMV assignments 20 times. In a later analysis, co-occurring TCRs were grouped using DBSCAN, and TCRdist sequence similarity was added for clustering within HLA-allele-positive subsets. Repertoires with fewer than 30,000 or more than 120,000 public chains, plus five repertoires with anomalous nucleotide sharing, were excluded from co-occurrence clustering. The table was pulled from immuneACCESS by TCRdb, which kept in-frame rearrangements only. Such tables lose some clones; where checked, under half of the loss comes from unresolved V genes, and the rest has no known cause. Clonal size and the V and J genes are those of that table, whereas D and trimming came from the DNA. Here the sample has hundreds of thousands of clones; roughly 79% occur a single time. Around 1.7% of the sample goes to the ten largest clones.

The cohort was made up of 650 to 700 healthy bone marrow donors. All cohort members were sampled while nominally healthy, although unrecorded immune exposures were likely present. The donor tested CMV seronegative and was one of the 352 seronegative cohort members. A peripheral blood sample was collected from each donor, and TCR beta sequencing was performed on peripheral blood mononuclear cells. The Qiagen DNeasy Blood Extraction Kit was used to extract genomic DNA from the blood cell samples. From the germline V gene, CDR1 is SGHVS and CDR2 is FQNEAQ. The CDR3 has 16 amino acids, counting the end cysteine and phenylalanine. The only DNA kept is the CDR3, 48 bases in frame from the first base. Trimming at the junction amounts to 0 bases on V and 2 bases on J, and the germline ends lie 11 bases apart.

The sample comprised PBMCs. This receptor was obtained from a man between 18 and 29 years old in good health and CMV-seronegative. The chain is made from TRBV7-8 and TRBJ1-5; the best D guess is TRBD1, with 5 bases matching. The CDR3 protein sequence reads: CASSLAGQGGNQPQHF. The DNA sequence is TGTGCCAGCAGCTTAGCGGGGCAGGGTGGCAATCAGCCCCAGCATTTT.